This TCR beta chain appears in the sequencing data of a study of blood T cell repertoires in COVID-19. The wider study: Acute and convalescent COVID-19 specimens originated in the United States, Italy and Spain.

Sequencing was performed with immunoSEQ multiplex PCR; in TCRdb, only in-frame clones are kept and a portion is missing. The repertoire holds around 82,000 clones, with almost 85% as singletons. Patients of the Seattle cohort, enrolled during active infection, were followed longitudinally. With 4 bases removed from V and 4 bases from J, the gap between germline ends came to 12 bases. Germline V gene sequence: CDR1 SGDLS, CDR2 YYNGEE. The CDR3 sequence is 14 residues long. This TCR was recovered from a man in his fifties with COVID-19, enrolled during active disease. The V gene is TRBV9, the J gene TRBJ1-5; a possible D gene is TRBD1 (6 bases). The source material was peripheral blood. The CDR3 protein is CASSPDRRNQPQHF. The CDR3 DNA follows: TGTGCCAGCAGCCCGGACAGAAGAAATCAGCCCCAGCATTTT.